Listed below are T cell receptor beta chains from one sample, sequenced in a study of blood T cell repertoires in COVID-19. TCRdb keeps only in-frame clones here, not all; method: immunoSEQ multiplex PCR. The sample has fewer than 100,000 clones; 90% are singletons. Specimen: peripheral blood. The source is a woman over 75 with acute or convalescent COVID-19. Both conserved end residues are part of each CDR3. The D gene is left open where the match is weak. Only part of the rows carry a size: once, few, many, or a class if the clone is expanded.

clone_size,v_call,d_call,j_call,cdr3_nt,cdr3_aa
.,TRBV3-1/TRBV3-2,TRBD1,TRBJ1-3,TGTGCCAGCAGCCAAGTTCATACAGGGGCTGGAAACACCATATATTTT,CASSQVHTGAGNTIYF
once,TRBV6-5,.,TRBJ1-6,TGTGCCAGCAGTTACGGGGCAGGGGTTAATTCACCCCTCCACTTT,CASSYGAGVNSPLHF
.,TRBV24-1,.,TRBJ1-5,TGTGCCACCAGTGAGTATGGGGGGGTAAATCAGCCCCAGCATTTT,CATSEYGGVNQPQHF
.,TRBV19,TRBD1,TRBJ2-5,TGTGCCAGTAGAAAGGGACAGGGGGGGGAGACCCAGTACTTC,CASRKGQGGETQYF
.,TRBV27,TRBD1,TRBJ1-1,TGTGCCAGCAGTCCTCCAGACAGGGAAGGAGCTTTCTTT,CASSPPDREGAFF
.,TRBV24-1,TRBD1,TRBJ2-4,TGTGCCACCAGTGCTGGACAGGGTTACAACATTCAGTACTTC,CATSAGQGYNIQYF
.,TRBV5-1,TRBD1,TRBJ2-7,TGCGCCAGCAGCAGGGGACAGTCCTACCTGGGGAGCTCCTACGAGCAGTACTTC,CASSRGQSYLGSSYEQYF
once,TRBV28,TRBD1,TRBJ1-2,TGTGCCAGCAGTTCCGGACAGGGGTATGGCTACACCTTC,CASSSGQGYGYTF
.,TRBV4-1,.,TRBJ1-3,TGCGCCAGCAGCCAAGGGAGGCAGTCCTCTGGAAACACCATATATTTT,CASSQGRQSSGNTIYF
.,TRBV2,.,TRBJ2-5,TGTGCCAGCAGTCAGGACCACGGGGGAGGTGAGACCCAGTACTTC,CASSQDHGGGETQYF
.,TRBV5-4,TRBD1,TRBJ1-2,TGTGCCAGCAGCTCCACAGGGGGCTCCCGCTATGGCTACACCTTC,CASSSTGGSRYGYTF
once,TRBV4-2,.,TRBJ1-2,TGTGCCAGCAGCCAAGGGGCAGATTCTTATGGCTACACCTTC,CASSQGADSYGYTF
.,TRBV4-3,.,TRBJ2-7,TGCGCCAGCAGCCAAGAGATAGGGAGCTCCTACGAGCAGTACTTC,CASSQEIGSSYEQYF
once,TRBV21-1,.,TRBJ1-3,TGTGCCAGCAGCACTTCCTTCTTTGCAGGGTCCAACTCTGGAAACACCATATATTTT,CASSTSFFAGSNSGNTIYF
.,TRBV18,.,TRBJ1-2,TGTGCCAGCTCACCAGAGGTGAACTATGGCTACACCTTC,CASSPEVNYGYTF
.,TRBV19,.,TRBJ1-2,TGTGCCAGTAGTATAACGCAGTCAGGGCATGGCTACACCTTC,CASSITQSGHGYTF
.,TRBV15,.,TRBJ2-7,TGTGCCACCAGCACCCACACTAGCTCCTACGAGCAGTACTTC,CATSTHTSSYEQYF
.,TRBV15,TRBD1,TRBJ2-7,TGTGCCACCAGCAGAGATCCGACAGGGAGCTACGAGCAGTACTTC,CATSRDPTGSYEQYF
.,TRBV6-5,.,TRBJ2-1,TGTGCCAGCAGAACCGGGACTCTACCCTACAATGAGCAGTTCTTC,CASRTGTLPYNEQFF
.,TRBV2,TRBD1,TRBJ1-6,TGTGCCAGGTCCCAGGGGACAGGTCTGTCTTCACCCCTCCACTTT,CARSQGTGLSSPLHF
.,TRBV19,TRBD1,TRBJ2-6,TGTGCCAGTAGTACACAGGGGGCGCTAGGGGCCAACGTCCTGACTTTC,CASSTQGALGANVLTF
.,TRBV6-1,.,TRBJ2-5,TGTGCCAGCAGTGAAGGGGTCCAGGGGGGTCAAGAGACCCAGTACTTC,CASSEGVQGGQETQYF
.,TRBV9,TRBD1,TRBJ1-6,TGTGCCAGCAGCAAGGGACAGCGGCAAAATTCACCCCTCCACTTT,CASSKGQRQNSPLHF
.,TRBV25-1,.,TRBJ2-5,TGTGCCAGCAGCCCGGGAGTTCTTCAAGAGACCCAGTACTTC,CASSPGVLQETQYF
.,TRBV5-4,TRBD1,TRBJ1-1,TGTGCCAGCAGACCAGACAGGGCGAACACTGAAGCTTTCTTT,CASRPDRANTEAFF
.,TRBV20-1,TRBD2,TRBJ2-7,TGCAGTGCTAGTAGCGGGAGACCCTCCGAGCAGTACTTC,CSASSGRPSEQYF
.,TRBV6-5,.,TRBJ2-7,TGTGCCAGCAGTTACAAGGAGTTGCAGTACTTC,CASSYKELQYF
.,TRBV9,.,TRBJ1-3,TGTGCCAGCAGCGTAGGGGGCCTCCCTGGAAACACCATATATTTT,CASSVGGLPGNTIYF
.,TRBV4-2,.,TRBJ2-3,TGTGCCAGCAGCCAAGAGGGGGGTCGGGGCGAAACAGATACGCAGTATTTT,CASSQEGGRGETDTQYF
.,TRBV3-1/TRBV3-2,.,TRBJ2-3,TGTGCCAGCAGCCAAGGACTCGGCACAGATACGCAGTATTTT,CASSQGLGTDTQYF
.,TRBV19,.,TRBJ1-5,TGTGCCAGTAGTTCCCGCGAGACAGTCAATCAGCCCCAGCATTTT,CASSSRETVNQPQHF